This TCR beta chain appears in the sequencing data of a study of T cell repertoires in cytomegalovirus infection. Study summary: Shared public TCR beta signatures pointed to both CMV infection and a matching HLA type.

The germline V gene encodes CDR1 SEHNR and CDR2 FQNEAQ (reference sequence). CDR3 length: 15 amino acids. V shed 5 bases, J shed 8 bases, and the junction held 11 bases outside the gene matches. This clonotype is a singleton in its sample. TCRdb redid the calling of the reads with MiXCR, one entry per CDR3 protein. The table lists about 680,000 distinct CDR3 sequences, about 24% of them singletons. This TCR was recovered from a human donor in good health (CMV status not recorded). Some clones in this sample may be carry-over from other donors' samples. Sequencing was performed on CD8+ T cells from PBMCs. The rearrangement joins TRBV7-9 to TRBJ2-1; 8 nucleotides agree with TRBD1. CDR3 protein: CASSRDRGGTYEQFF. The CDR3 DNA reads TGTGCCAGCAGCCGTGACAGGGGCGGAACATATGAGCAGTTCTTC.